This paragraph reports one T cell receptor beta chain. Deletions cut 5 bases from V and 8 bases from J, with 23 bases between. This CDR3 spans 16 amino acids. Germline-derived CDR1 and CDR2 are SGHVS and FQNEAQ. The data are from a study of shared clonotypes between healthy human individuals. This table comes from immunoSEQ multiplex PCR, and its TCRdb copy is limited to in-frame clones, with some not included. The sample includes around 500,000 clones, 70% to 85% of them seen just once. Sequencing input: PBMCs. The receptor was isolated from a woman between 40 and 55 years old in good health. Some clones in this sample may be carry-over from other donors' samples. The chain couples TRBV7-8 to TRBJ2-3; D is perhaps TRBD1 or TRBD2 (6 bases each). The CDR3 is CASSPRGGEGGVTQYF. In nucleotides, the CDR3 is TGTGCCAGCAGCCCCCGCGGAGGGGAAGGGGGTGTTACGCAGTATTTT.